This T cell receptor (beta chain) was captured in a study of radiation and T cells in renal cell carcinoma. Study observations and caveats: In blood, top tumor clones expanded by 2 weeks, shrinking by 4.

The CDR3 spans 14 residues. Per the germline V gene, CDR1 is SGHRS and CDR2 is YFSETQ. V was clipped by 1 base and J by 2 bases, with 10 bases between them. Time point given: blood 4 weeks post-SBRT, at nephrectomy. The treatment here: 15 Gy SBRT to primary tumor, nephrectomy 4 weeks later. Nephrectomy followed 15 Gy stereotactic body radiation by 4 weeks. TCRdb's table, derived via immunoSEQ multiplex PCR, lists solely in-frame clones and lacks some. This table holds about 43,000 clones, roughly 85% found once. Comments on this clone: Its antigen is still unknown.

The receptor comes from a woman in her seventies with renal cell carcinoma. The sample here was blood, taken from a patient whose treatment included radiotherapy and nephrectomy. The chain couples TRBV5-1 to TRBJ2-7; either TRBD1 or TRBD2 may fit D (6 bases each). In nucleotides, the CDR3 is TGCGCCAGCAGCTTGACGGAGGGGGCCTACGAGCAGTACTTC. Translation: CASSLTEGAYEQYF.